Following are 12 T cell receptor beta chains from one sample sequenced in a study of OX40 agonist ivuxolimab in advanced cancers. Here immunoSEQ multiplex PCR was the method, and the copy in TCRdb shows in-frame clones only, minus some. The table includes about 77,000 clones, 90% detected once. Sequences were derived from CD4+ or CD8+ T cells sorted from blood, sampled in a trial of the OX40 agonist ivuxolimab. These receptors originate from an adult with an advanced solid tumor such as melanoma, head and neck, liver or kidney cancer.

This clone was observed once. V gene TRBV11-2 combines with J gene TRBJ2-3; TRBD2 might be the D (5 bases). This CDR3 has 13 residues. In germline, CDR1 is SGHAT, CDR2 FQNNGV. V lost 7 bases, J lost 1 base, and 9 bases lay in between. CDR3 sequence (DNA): TGTGCCAGCAAGGCGGGCGGCACAGATACGCAGTATTTT. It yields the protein CASKAGGTDTQYF.

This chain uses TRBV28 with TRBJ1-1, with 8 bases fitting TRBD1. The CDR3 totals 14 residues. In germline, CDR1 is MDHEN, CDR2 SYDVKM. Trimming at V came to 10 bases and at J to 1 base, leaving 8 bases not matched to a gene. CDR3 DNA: TGTGCCATATTAACCGGGACAGGGAACACTGAAGCTTTCTTT. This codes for CAILTGTGNTEAFF. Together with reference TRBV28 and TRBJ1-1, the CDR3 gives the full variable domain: DVKVTQSSRYLVKRTGEKVFLECVQDMDHENMFWYRQDPGLGLRLIYFSYDVKMKEKGDIPEGYSVSREKKERFSLILESASTNQTSMYLCAILTGTGNTEAFFGQGTRLTVV.

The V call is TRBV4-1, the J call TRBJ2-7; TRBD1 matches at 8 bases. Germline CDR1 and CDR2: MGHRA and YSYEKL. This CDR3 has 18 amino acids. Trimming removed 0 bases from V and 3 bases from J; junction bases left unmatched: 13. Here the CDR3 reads CASSQDSPGGGLVYEQYF. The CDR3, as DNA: TGCGCCAGCAGCCAAGATTCCCCAGGGGGCGGCTTAGTCTACGAGCAGTACTTC.

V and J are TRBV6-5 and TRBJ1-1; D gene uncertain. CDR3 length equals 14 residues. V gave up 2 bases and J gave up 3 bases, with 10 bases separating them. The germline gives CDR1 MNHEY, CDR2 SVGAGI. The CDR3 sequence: CASSYGGPDTEAFF. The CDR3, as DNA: TGTGCCAGCAGTTACGGCGGCCCCGACACTGAAGCTTTCTTT.

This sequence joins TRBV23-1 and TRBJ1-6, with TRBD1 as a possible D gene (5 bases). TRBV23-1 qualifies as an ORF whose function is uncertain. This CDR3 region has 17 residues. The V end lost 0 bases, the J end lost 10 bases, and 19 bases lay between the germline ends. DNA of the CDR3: TGCGCCAGCAGTCAATCAAAGTCTGGGGGTGGGGGATCACCCCTCCACTTT. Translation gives CASSQSKSGGGGSPLHF.

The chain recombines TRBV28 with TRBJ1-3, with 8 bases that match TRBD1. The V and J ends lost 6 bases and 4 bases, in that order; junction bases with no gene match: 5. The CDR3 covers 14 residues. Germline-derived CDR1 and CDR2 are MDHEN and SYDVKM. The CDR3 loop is CASRLQGVGNTIYF. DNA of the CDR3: TGTGCCAGCAGGTTACAGGGGGTCGGAAACACCATATATTTT.

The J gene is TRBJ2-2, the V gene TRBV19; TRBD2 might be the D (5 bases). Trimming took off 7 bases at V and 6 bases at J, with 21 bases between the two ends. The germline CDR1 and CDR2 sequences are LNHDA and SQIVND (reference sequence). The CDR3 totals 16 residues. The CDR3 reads CASTFQAGGRAGELFF. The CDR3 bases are TGTGCCAGTACCTTCCAGGCGGGTGGTCGGGCCGGGGAGCTGTTTTTT.

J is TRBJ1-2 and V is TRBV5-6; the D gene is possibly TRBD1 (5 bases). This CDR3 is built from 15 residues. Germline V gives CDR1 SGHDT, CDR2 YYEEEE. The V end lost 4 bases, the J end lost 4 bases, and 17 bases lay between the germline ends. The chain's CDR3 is CASSRRGPLAYGYTF. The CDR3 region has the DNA TGTGCCAGCAGCCGGAGGGGCCCCTTGGCCTATGGCTACACCTTC. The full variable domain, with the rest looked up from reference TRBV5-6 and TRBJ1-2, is DAGVTQSPTHLIKTRGQQVTLRCSPKSGHDTVSWYQQALGQGPQFIFQYYEEEERQRGNFPDRFSGHQFPNYSSELNVNALLLGDSALYLCASSRRGPLAYGYTFGSGTRLTVV.

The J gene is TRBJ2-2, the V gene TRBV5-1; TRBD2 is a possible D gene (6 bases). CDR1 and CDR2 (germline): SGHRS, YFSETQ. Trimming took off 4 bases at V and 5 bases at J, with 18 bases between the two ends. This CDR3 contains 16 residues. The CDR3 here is CASSLLGGIMTGELFF. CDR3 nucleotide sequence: TGCGCCAGCAGCCTTCTTGGCGGGATAATGACCGGGGAGCTGTTTTTT.

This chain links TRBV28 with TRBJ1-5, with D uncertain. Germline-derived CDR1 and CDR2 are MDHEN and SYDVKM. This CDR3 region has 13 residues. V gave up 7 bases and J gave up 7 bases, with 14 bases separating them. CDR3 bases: TGTGCCAGCACCTCCCCTGGTGGGCAGCCCCAGCATTTT. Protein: CASTSPGGQPQHF.

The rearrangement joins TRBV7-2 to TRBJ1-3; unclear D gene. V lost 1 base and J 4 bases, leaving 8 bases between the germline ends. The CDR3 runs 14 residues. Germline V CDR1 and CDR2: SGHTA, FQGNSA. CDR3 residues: CASSLGSGGNTIYF. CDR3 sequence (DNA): TGTGCCAGCAGCTTAGGATCGGGCGGAAACACCATATATTTT.

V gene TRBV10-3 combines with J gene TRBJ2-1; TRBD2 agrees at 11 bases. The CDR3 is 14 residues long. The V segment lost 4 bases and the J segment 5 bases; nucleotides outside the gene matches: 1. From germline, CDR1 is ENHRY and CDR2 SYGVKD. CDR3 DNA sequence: TGTGCCATCAGTGTGGGACTAGCGGACAATGAGCAGTTCTTC. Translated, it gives CAISVGLADNEQFF.